The rows below give T cell receptor beta chains drawn from one sample of a study of blood T cell repertoires in COVID-19. Data came from immunoSEQ multiplex PCR; TCRdb stores just in-frame clones and leaves some out. Among around 150,000 clones listed, roughly 86% were seen once. The specimen was PBMCs or T cells enriched from blood (not recorded which). Receptors were obtained from a woman aged 45-59 years with acute COVID-19. CDR3s include the opening cysteine and the closing phenylalanine or tryptophan. Fields, in order: J gene, clone size, CDR3 length, V gene, D gene, CDR3 DNA, CDR3 protein. The D gene is left open where the match is weak. A row's size may be missing; if present it is once, few, many or a size class.

j_gene: TRBJ1-1
abundance: -
len: 15
v_gene: TRBV9
d_gene: -
CDR3nt: TGTGCCAGCAGCGTAGGGACAGCCTTGAACACTGAAGCTTTCTTT
CDR3aa: CASSVGTALNTEAFF

j_gene: TRBJ1-1
abundance: -
len: 13
v_gene: TRBV30
d_gene: TRBD1
CDR3nt: TGTGCCTGGAGTCGGGACAGTCGCGAGCGGGCTTTCTTT
CDR3aa: CAWSRDSRERAFF

j_gene: TRBJ1-3
abundance: -
len: 17
v_gene: TRBV18
d_gene: -
CDR3nt: TGTGCCAGCTCCCAAAGAGGCCAGGGAAACACTGGAAACACCATATATTTT
CDR3aa: CASSQRGQGNTGNTIYF

j_gene: TRBJ2-1
abundance: -
len: 14
v_gene: TRBV3-1/TRBV3-2
d_gene: -
CDR3nt: TGTGCCAGCAGCCCTTGGAGTACCTACAATGAGCAGTTCTTC
CDR3aa: CASSPWSTYNEQFF

j_gene: TRBJ2-2
abundance: -
len: 15
v_gene: TRBV5-1
d_gene: -
CDR3nt: TGCGCCAGCAGCCCGACAGGACTTAACACCGGGGAGCTGTTTTTT
CDR3aa: CASSPTGLNTGELFF

j_gene: TRBJ1-2
abundance: -
len: 14
v_gene: TRBV10-3
d_gene: -
CDR3nt: TGTGCCATCAGTGAGTCTGAGGTGAGCGATGGCTACACCTTC
CDR3aa: CAISESEVSDGYTF

j_gene: TRBJ1-1
abundance: -
len: 15
v_gene: TRBV2
d_gene: -
CDR3nt: TGTGCCAGCAGCGCGGCGTCAGGGGCGAGGACTGAAGCTTTCTTT
CDR3aa: CASSAASGARTEAFF

j_gene: TRBJ1-4
abundance: once
len: 16
v_gene: TRBV5-1
d_gene: -
CDR3nt: TGCGCCAGCAGCTTTGGCCGACTCGCAACTAATGAAAAACTGTTTTTT
CDR3aa: CASSFGRLATNEKLFF

j_gene: TRBJ2-7
abundance: -
len: 14
v_gene: TRBV3-1/TRBV3-2
d_gene: -
CDR3nt: TGTGCCAGCAGCACCCTGGGGCCGTTCTACGAGCAGTACTTC
CDR3aa: CASSTLGPFYEQYF

j_gene: TRBJ1-2
abundance: -
len: 14
v_gene: TRBV6-6
d_gene: -
CDR3nt: TGTGCCAGCAGTTCCCCCGATAATCGGGGGGGCTACACCTTC
CDR3aa: CASSSPDNRGGYTF

j_gene: TRBJ2-1
abundance: -
len: 15
v_gene: TRBV11-2
d_gene: -
CDR3nt: TGTGCCAGCAGCTTAGGCGGAGATTACTACAATGAGCAGTTCTTC
CDR3aa: CASSLGGDYYNEQFF

j_gene: TRBJ1-1
abundance: -
len: 13
v_gene: TRBV5-4
d_gene: -
CDR3nt: TGTGCCAGCAGCCCAGGACAGTACACTGAAGCTTTCTTT
CDR3aa: CASSPGQYTEAFF

j_gene: TRBJ2-6
abundance: -
len: 21
v_gene: TRBV27
d_gene: -
CDR3nt: TGTGCCAGCAGTTTATACCAACCCCGTAGCCGCGAACCCTCTGGGGCCAACGTCCTGACTTTC
CDR3aa: CASSLYQPRSREPSGANVLTF

j_gene: TRBJ2-3
abundance: -
len: 15
v_gene: TRBV24-1
d_gene: -
CDR3nt: TGTGCCACCAGTGATTTTGAAGGGGGCACAGATACGCAGTATTTT
CDR3aa: CATSDFEGGTDTQYF

j_gene: TRBJ2-3
abundance: -
len: 17
v_gene: TRBV5-1
d_gene: TRBD2
CDR3nt: TGCGCCAGCAGCCTGACTAGCGGGAGTGGGGGCACAGATACGCAGTATTTT
CDR3aa: CASSLTSGSGGTDTQYF

j_gene: TRBJ1-1
abundance: -
len: 16
v_gene: TRBV5-4
d_gene: TRBD1
CDR3nt: TGTGCCAGCAGCGACCCAGGGGGCCGAAAGAACACTGAAGCTTTCTTT
CDR3aa: CASSDPGGRKNTEAFF